The 8 T cell receptor beta chains in this list originate from one sample, sequenced in a study of Tregs in tolerant kidney transplant recipients. Assay: immunoSEQ multiplex PCR; the TCRdb copy retains only in-frame clones and omits some. Of roughly 17,000 clones in the sample, around four fifths were seen once. The sequenced material came from Tregs from blood. The source is a human donor in good health.

The chain recombines TRBV14 with TRBJ2-1, with no clear D. The CDR3 covers 15 residues. V lost 4 bases and J lost 5, with 15 bases in between. CDR1 is SGHDN, CDR2 FVKESK, per germline. CDR3 bases: TGTGCCAGCAGCCCGTGGTCGGGTAGGGACAATGAGCAGTTCTTC. Its protein is CASSPWSGRDNEQFF.

This clone showed up just a few times. The chain employs TRBV11-3 and TRBJ2-1; no firm D call. V gave up 4 bases and J gave up 3 bases, with 10 bases separating them. The CDR3 runs 14 residues. Germline V gene sequence: CDR1 SGHNT, CDR2 YENEEA. DNA for the CDR3: TGTGCCAGCAGCTACCGAACGGTCTACAATGAGCAGTTCTTC. This sequence encodes CASSYRTVYNEQFF.

The J gene is TRBJ2-7, the V gene TRBV7-2; D not resolved. Trimming took 1 base from V and 0 from J, leaving 7 bases between them. CDR1 is SGHTA and CDR2 is FQGNSA in the germline V gene. CDR3 length: 14 amino acids. This CDR3 reads CASSLDFRSYEQYF. CDR3 sequence (DNA): TGTGCCAGCAGCTTAGATTTCCGCTCCTACGAGCAGTACTTC.

The chain couples TRBV4-2 to TRBJ1-2; TRBD1 might be the D (6 bases). V lost 0 bases and J lost 4, with 6 bases in between. Germline V gene lookup returns CDR1 LGHNA and CDR2 YNFKEQ. The CDR3 consists of 13 residues. CDR3 protein: CASSQEDSYGYTF. CDR3 DNA: TGTGCCAGCAGCCAAGAGGACAGCTATGGCTACACCTTC.

The rearrangement joins TRBV2 to TRBJ2-5; D may be TRBD2 (6 bases). Germline CDR1 is SNHLY and CDR2 is FYNNEI. V was pared by 6 bases and J by 3 bases, with 8 bases between. The CDR3 is 12 amino acids. CDR3 in DNA: TGTGCCAGCAGGTGGGGGGAAGAGACCCAGTACTTC. It translates to CASRWGEETQYF.

J is TRBJ1-2 and V is TRBV2; unclear D gene. This CDR3 is built from 14 residues. V gave up 3 bases and J gave up 8 bases, with 16 bases separating them. From germline, CDR1 is SNHLY and CDR2 FYNNEI. CDR3 region: CASSEWARSQGYTF. DNA for the CDR3: TGTGCCAGCAGTGAGTGGGCGCGCTCCCAGGGCTACACCTTC.

This chain joins TRBV11-3 and TRBJ2-7, with D perhaps TRBD1 (6 bases). V gave up 3 bases and J gave up 0 bases, with 12 bases separating them. From germline, CDR1 is SGHNT and CDR2 YENEEA. The CDR3 contains 15 residues. The CDR3 DNA follows: TGTGCCAGCAGCTTCAGGGGTCCTGCCTCCTACGAGCAGTACTTC. The encoded protein is CASSFRGPASYEQYF.

This sequence joins TRBV11-3 and TRBJ2-1; D gene uncertain. Germline values: CDR1 SGHNT, CDR2 YENEEA. V gave up 5 bases and J gave up 0 bases, with 11 bases separating them. The CDR3 totals 15 residues. The CDR3 spells CASSPRGGSYNEQFF. The CDR3 bases are TGTGCCAGCAGCCCCCGCGGCGGCTCCTACAATGAGCAGTTCTTC.